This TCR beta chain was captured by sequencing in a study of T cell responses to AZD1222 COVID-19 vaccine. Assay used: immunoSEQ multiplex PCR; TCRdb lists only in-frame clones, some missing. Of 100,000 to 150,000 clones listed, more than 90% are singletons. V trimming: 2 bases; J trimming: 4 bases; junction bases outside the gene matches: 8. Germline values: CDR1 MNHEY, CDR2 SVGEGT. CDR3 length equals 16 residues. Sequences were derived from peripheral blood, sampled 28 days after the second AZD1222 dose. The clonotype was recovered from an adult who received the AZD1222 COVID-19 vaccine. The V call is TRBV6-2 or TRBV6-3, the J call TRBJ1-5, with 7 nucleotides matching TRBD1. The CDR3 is CASSYRTGVRNQPQHF. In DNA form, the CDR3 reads TGTGCCAGCAGTTACCGTACAGGGGTCCGAAATCAGCCCCAGCATTTT.